The present TCR beta chain was sequenced within a study of beta chain features in type 1 diabetes. Overall study findings and caveats: More deletions and fewer insertions at VDJ junctions were found in patients with type 1 diabetes. A closer apparent resemblance between naive, central memory and Treg TCRB repertoires was seen in patients than in healthy donors.

Sorting produced populations that all topped 95% purity. The study reverse transcribed the entire isolated RNA, so it sequenced expressed TCRB transcripts. The repertoire was sequenced with immunoSEQ multiplex PCR; TCRdb's copy has only in-frame clones and lacks some. Among 160,000 or so clones listed, roughly 10% were seen once. In the case of this clone: Its antigen is undetermined.

Germline CDR1 and CDR2: SGHKS and YYEKEE (reference sequence). V gave up 2 bases and J gave up 5 bases, with 13 bases separating them. This CDR3 is 14 amino acids long. Sequences were obtained from central memory CD4+ T cells from blood. This clonotype was sampled from a man aged 18 to 30 in good health. The chain carries TRBV5-5 and TRBJ2-5, with a possible D match to TRBD2 (6 bases). The CDR3 loop reads CASSFAGKSETQYF. CDR3 sequence (DNA): TGTGCCAGCAGCTTCGCGGGGAAGTCCGAGACCCAGTACTTC. Drawing the rest from reference TRBV5-5 and TRBJ2-5, the complete variable domain is DAGVTQSPTHLIKTRGQQVTLRCSPISGHKSVSWYQQVLGQGPQFIFQYYEKEERGRGNFPDRFSARQFPNYSSELNVNALLLGDSALYLCASSFAGKSETQYFGPGTRLLVL.